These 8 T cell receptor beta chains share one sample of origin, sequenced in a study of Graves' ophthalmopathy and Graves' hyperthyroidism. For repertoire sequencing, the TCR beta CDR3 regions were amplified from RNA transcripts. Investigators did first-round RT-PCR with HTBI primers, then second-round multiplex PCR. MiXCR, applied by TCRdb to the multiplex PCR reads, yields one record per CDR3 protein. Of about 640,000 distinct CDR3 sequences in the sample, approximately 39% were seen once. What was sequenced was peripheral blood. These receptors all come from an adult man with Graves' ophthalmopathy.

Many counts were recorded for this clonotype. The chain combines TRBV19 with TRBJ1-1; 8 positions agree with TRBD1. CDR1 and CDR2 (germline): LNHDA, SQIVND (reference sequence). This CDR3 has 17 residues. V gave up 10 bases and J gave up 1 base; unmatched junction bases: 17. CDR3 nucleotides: TGTGCCACCACGGAAGTATCGACAGGGGATAGGAACACTGAAGCTTTCTTT. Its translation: CATTEVSTGDRNTEAFF.

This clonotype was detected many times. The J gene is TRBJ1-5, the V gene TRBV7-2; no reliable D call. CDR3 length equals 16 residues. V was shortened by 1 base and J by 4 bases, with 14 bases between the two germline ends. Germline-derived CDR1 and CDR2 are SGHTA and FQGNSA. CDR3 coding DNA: TGTGCCAGCAGCTTAGTCGCCGGCATGGGAAATCAGCCCCAGCATTTT. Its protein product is CASSLVAGMGNQPQHF.

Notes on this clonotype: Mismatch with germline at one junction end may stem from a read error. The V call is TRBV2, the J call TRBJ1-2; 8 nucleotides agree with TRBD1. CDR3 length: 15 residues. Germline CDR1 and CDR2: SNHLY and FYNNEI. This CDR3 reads CASCERTGGSNGYTF. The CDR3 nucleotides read TGTGCCAGCTGTGAAAGAACAGGGGGTTCCAATGGCTACACCTTC.

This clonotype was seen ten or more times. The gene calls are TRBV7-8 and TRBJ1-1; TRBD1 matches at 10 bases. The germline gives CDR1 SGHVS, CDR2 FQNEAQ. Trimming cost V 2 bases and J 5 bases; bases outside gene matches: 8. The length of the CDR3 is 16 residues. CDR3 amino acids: CASSLTGGTGVTEAFF. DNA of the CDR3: TGTGCCAGCAGCTTAACGGGGGGGACAGGGGTTACTGAAGCTTTCTTT.

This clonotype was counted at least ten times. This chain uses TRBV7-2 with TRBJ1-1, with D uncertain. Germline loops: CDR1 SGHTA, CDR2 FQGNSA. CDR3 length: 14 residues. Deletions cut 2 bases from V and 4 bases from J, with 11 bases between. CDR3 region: CASSLSVLSTEAFF. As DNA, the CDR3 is TGTGCCAGCAGCTTATCTGTCCTTTCCACTGAAGCTTTCTTT.

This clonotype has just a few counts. Written as DNA, the CDR3 is TGTGCCAGCAGCCAAATGGTAGGGGCCGATCAGCCCCAGCATTTT. Its protein product is CASSQMVGADQPQHF. The gene calls are TRBV3-1 and TRBJ1-5; weak D call: TRBD1 (5 bases). Germline V CDR1 and CDR2: LGHDT, YNNKEL (reference sequence). The V and J ends lost 2 bases and 5 bases respectively, with 13 bases between them. CDR3 length: 15 residues.

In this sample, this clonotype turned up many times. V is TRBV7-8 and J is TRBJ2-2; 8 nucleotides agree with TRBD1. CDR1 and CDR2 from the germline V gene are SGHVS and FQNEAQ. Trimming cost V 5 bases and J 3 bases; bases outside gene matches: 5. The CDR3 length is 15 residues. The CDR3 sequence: CASSPGTGHTGELFF. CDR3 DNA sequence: TGTGCCAGCAGCCCAGGGACAGGCCACACCGGGGAGCTGTTTTTT.

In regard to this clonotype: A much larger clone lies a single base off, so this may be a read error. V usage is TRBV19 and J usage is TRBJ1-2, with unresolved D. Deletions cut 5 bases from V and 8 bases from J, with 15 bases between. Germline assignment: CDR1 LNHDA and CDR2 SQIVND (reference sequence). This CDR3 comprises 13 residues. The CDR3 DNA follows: TGTGCCAGTAGTGTGGTGCAGGCTGGGGGCTACACCTTC. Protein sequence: CASSVVQAGGYTF.